This TCR beta chain originates from a study of T cells after yellow fever vaccination. Overall study context: When fractions had low cell numbers, they were prepared with SMART-Seq v4 Ultra Low Input.

This clonotype was counted at least ten times. Antigen unknown. Study results and limitations: A small proportion of clonotypes was detected in both the CD4 and CD8 compartments. It was a weaker secondary response, yet one that peaked faster, at day 5 versus 15.

The CDR3 loop spans 13 amino acids. In germline, CDR1 is MNHNY, CDR2 SVGAGI (reference sequence). J was trimmed by 7 bases and V by 10 bases; bases with no gene match: 3. MiXCR, run by TCRdb on the 5' RACE reads, gives a single entry per CDR3 protein. Counted here are some 340,000 distinct CDR3 sequences, roughly 4% occurring once; the ten biggest clones make up about 22%. This receptor was identified in a man between 18 and 35 years old who received the YFV17D yellow fever vaccine. This rearrangement joins TRBV6-6 to TRBJ1-6, with 11 bases fitting TRBD1. Sequencing used PBMCs, obtained 5 days after the yellow fever booster vaccination. CDR3 bases: TGTGCCACTGGACAGGGGGCGAATTCACCCCTCCACTTT. Amino acid sequence: CATGQGANSPLHF.